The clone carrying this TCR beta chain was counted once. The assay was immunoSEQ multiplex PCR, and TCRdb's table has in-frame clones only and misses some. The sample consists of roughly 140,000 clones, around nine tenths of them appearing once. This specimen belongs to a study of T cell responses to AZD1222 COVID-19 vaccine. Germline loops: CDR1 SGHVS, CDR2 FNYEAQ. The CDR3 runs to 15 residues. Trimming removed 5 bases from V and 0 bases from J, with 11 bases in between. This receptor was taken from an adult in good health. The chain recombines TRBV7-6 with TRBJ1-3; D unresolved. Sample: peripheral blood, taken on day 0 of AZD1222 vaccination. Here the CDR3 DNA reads TGTGCCAGCAGCCGGACTGCGTTCTCTGGAAACACCATATATTTT. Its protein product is CASSRTAFSGNTIYF.